The next 15 T cell receptor beta chains were all read from a single sample in a study of blood T cells in healthy people across ages. Then a second PCR, running about 6 to 11 cycles, was carried out with a sample-barcoded 5' primer and a J-beta primer mix. TCRdb re-called the 5' RACE reads with MiXCR, one entry per CDR3 protein. Of approximately 960,000 distinct CDR3 sequences in the sample, just under 30% are singletons; the top ten hold 10%. The same specimen was also included in a second study, on T cells of mothers and their children.

Sequencing was done on a sample of blood. The receptor source for this set is a middle-aged woman in good health.

This clonotype turned up a few times. The chain employs TRBV27 and TRBJ2-3, with no clear D. Germline assignment: CDR1 MNHEY and CDR2 SMNVEV (reference sequence). CDR3 size: 14 residues. The V end lost 4 bases, the J end lost 2 bases, and 10 bases lay between the germline ends. The chain's CDR3 is CASSSPAVTDTQYF. For the CDR3, the DNA is TGTGCCAGCAGTTCCCCGGCGGTCACAGATACGCAGTATTTT.

This rearrangement joins TRBV10-3 to TRBJ1-5; D call uncertain. Germline V gene lookup returns CDR1 ENHRY and CDR2 SYGVKD. The CDR3 consists of 16 residues. The V end lost 3 bases, the J end lost 1 base, and 13 bases lay between the germline ends. CDR3 nucleotides: TGTGCCATCAGTGATGAAGCAGGTCTCAGCAATCAGCCCCAGCATTTT. Protein product: CAISDEAGLSNQPQHF.

The chain has TRBV4-3 and TRBJ2-2; D is possibly TRBD2 (7 bases). V lost 3 bases, J lost 3 bases, and 14 bases lay in between. The V gene's germline CDR1 is LGHNA and CDR2 YSLEER. CDR3 length: 16 amino acids. The CDR3 spells CASSQRGGLYTGELFF. For the CDR3, the DNA is TGCGCCAGCAGCCAGAGGGGGGGACTTTACACCGGGGAGCTGTTTTTT.

In its sample, this clonotype was seen many times. The V and J genes are TRBV6-6 and TRBJ2-6; 7 positions match TRBD2. Germline V gives CDR1 MNHNY, CDR2 SVGAGI (reference sequence). The CDR3 totals 17 residues. J was trimmed by 0 bases and V by 4 bases; bases with no gene match: 6. DNA for the CDR3: TGTGCCAGCAGTTGGGGGGGTTTACACTCTGGGGCCAACGTCCTGACTTTC. Protein product: CASSWGGLHSGANVLTF.

This clonotype was seen more than once but under ten times. The J gene is TRBJ2-3, the V gene TRBV9; D is possibly TRBD1 or TRBD2 (6 bases each). This CDR3 is built from 15 residues. V lost 8 bases and J 2 bases, leaving 18 bases between the germline ends. Germline V CDR1 and CDR2: SGDLS, YYNGEE. CDR3 nucleotides: TGTGCCAGTGATCTAGGGGGGAGGTCCACAGATACGCAGTATTTT. It is translated as CASDLGGRSTDTQYF.

The sample holds one count of this clonotype. This could be a read error, since a much larger clone is one nucleotide away. V and J are TRBV15 and TRBJ2-4; maybe TRBD2 (6 bases). The J call is doubtful: the DNA matches TRBJ2-5 better. CDR3 length: 14 residues. Germline V gene sequence: CDR1 LNHNV, CDR2 YYDKDF (reference sequence). DNA for the CDR3: TGTGCCACCAGTGGCACCCTAGCGCAAGAGACCCAGTACTTC. This encodes CATSGTLAQETQYF.

This clonotype was found many times. The rearrangement joins TRBV11-1 to TRBJ2-5, with 7 nucleotides matching TRBD1. The trim removed 6 bases at V and 5 bases at J, leaving 9 bases unmatched. The germline gives CDR1 SGHAT, CDR2 FQDESV (reference sequence). This CDR3 region has 14 residues. CDR3 protein: CASRETGTMETQYF. CDR3 in DNA: TGTGCCAGCAGAGAGACAGGGACGATGGAGACCCAGTACTTC.

The V and J genes are TRBV28 and TRBJ1-2; D unresolved. V gave up 4 bases and J gave up 2 bases, with 11 bases separating them. There are 14 residues in the CDR3. CDR1 and CDR2 from the germline V gene are MDHEN and SYDVKM. The CDR3, as DNA: TGTGCCAGCAGTTCCGCAACTGGGAACTATGGCTACACCTTC. As protein: CASSSATGNYGYTF.

With respect to this clonotype: The junction departs from the called germline gene at one end, perhaps through a read error. This rearrangement joins TRBV20-1 to TRBJ1-5; D perhaps matches TRBD1 (6 bases). The CDR3 is 17 amino acids. The germline V gene encodes CDR1 DFQATT and CDR2 SNEGSKA (reference sequence). The CDR3 sequence: CGARDSTGSRSNQPQHF. The CDR3 DNA is TGCGGTGCTAGAGATAGTACAGGGTCCCGGAGCAATCAGCCCCAGCATTTT.

The chain is built from TRBV10-3 and TRBJ2-5; no clear D. The V gene's germline CDR1 is ENHRY and CDR2 SYGVKD. CDR3 length: 16 amino acids. Trimming stripped 0 bases from V and 4 bases from J, with 15 bases between. The CDR3 reads CAISESMLGIGETQYF. The CDR3 nucleotides read TGTGCCATCAGTGAGTCGATGTTGGGGATCGGAGAGACCCAGTACTTC.

This clonotype was seen more than once but under ten times. The V and J genes are TRBV28 and TRBJ1-2; D not resolved. Trimming left V 10 bases short and J 5 bases short, with 17 bases between. CDR1 is MDHEN, CDR2 SYDVKM, per germline. The CDR3 length is 13 residues. For the CDR3, the DNA is TGTGCCACCCAAGGCGGCTCTGGGTATGGCTACACCTTC. Amino acids: CATQGGSGYGYTF.

The genes are TRBV20-1 and TRBJ2-7, with a possible D match to TRBD2 (5 bases). Germline CDR1 and CDR2: DFQATT and SNEGSKA (reference sequence). The CDR3 runs 14 residues. V was pared by 1 base and J by 6 bases, with 16 bases between. The CDR3 DNA is TGCAGTGCTAGAGTGGGAGCCTTCGCCAGCGAGCAGTACTTC. This translates into CSARVGAFASEQYF.

The count of this clonotype is one. The chain uses TRBV18 and TRBJ2-7; no reliable D call. V was shortened by 6 bases and J by 2 bases, with 17 bases between the two germline ends. This CDR3 is built from 15 residues. Germline V gene sequence: CDR1 KGHSH, CDR2 LQKENI. The CDR3 sequence is CASSLDWVRTYEQYF. The CDR3 nucleotides are TGTGCCAGCTCCCTTGACTGGGTCAGGACCTACGAGCAGTACTTC. The variable domain in full, with the rest retrieved from reference TRBV18 and TRBJ2-7, is NAGVMQNPRHLVRRRGQEARLRCSPMKGHSHVYWYRQLPEEGLKFMVYLQKENIIDESGMPKERFSAEFPKEGPSILRIQQVVRGDSAAYFCASSLDWVRTYEQYFGPGTRLTVT.

The rearrangement uses TRBV29-1 and TRBJ2-3; the D gene is possibly TRBD1 (6 bases). V was shortened by 8 bases and J by 3 bases, with 21 bases between the two germline ends. The V gene's germline CDR1 is SQVTM and CDR2 ANQGSEA. The CDR3 extends over 15 amino acids. The CDR3 sequence: CSTERDKGLTDTQYF. DNA of the CDR3: TGCAGCACGGAAAGGGACAAAGGTCTTACAGATACGCAGTATTTT.

The gene calls are TRBV7-2 and TRBJ1-6; D remains unclear. The V gene's germline CDR1 is SGHTA and CDR2 FQGNSA. Trimming stripped 1 base from V and 9 bases from J, with 4 bases between. There are 12 residues in the CDR3. The CDR3 nucleotides read TGTGCCAGCAGCTTAGTTTCTTCACCCCTCCACTTT. Translation gives CASSLVSSPLHF.